This T cell receptor beta chain came from a study of OX40 agonist ivuxolimab in advanced cancers. Data came from immunoSEQ multiplex PCR; TCRdb stores just in-frame clones and leaves some out. The table records 25,000 to 30,000 clones, about four fifths of them present only once. The ends lost 3 bases at V and 5 bases at J; junction bases unmatched: 6. The CDR3 is 16 residues long. The germline V gene encodes CDR1 LNHDA and CDR2 SQIVND (reference sequence). This chain links TRBV19 with TRBJ2-1; 11 nucleotides match TRBD2. Specimen: CD4+ or CD8+ T cells sorted from blood, collected in a trial of the OX40 agonist ivuxolimab. The receptor was isolated from an adult with an advanced solid tumor such as melanoma, head and neck, liver or kidney cancer. The CDR3 loop is CASSMSSGGWNNEQFF. CDR3 in DNA: TGTGCCAGTAGTATGTCTAGCGGGGGGTGGAACAATGAGCAGTTCTTC.